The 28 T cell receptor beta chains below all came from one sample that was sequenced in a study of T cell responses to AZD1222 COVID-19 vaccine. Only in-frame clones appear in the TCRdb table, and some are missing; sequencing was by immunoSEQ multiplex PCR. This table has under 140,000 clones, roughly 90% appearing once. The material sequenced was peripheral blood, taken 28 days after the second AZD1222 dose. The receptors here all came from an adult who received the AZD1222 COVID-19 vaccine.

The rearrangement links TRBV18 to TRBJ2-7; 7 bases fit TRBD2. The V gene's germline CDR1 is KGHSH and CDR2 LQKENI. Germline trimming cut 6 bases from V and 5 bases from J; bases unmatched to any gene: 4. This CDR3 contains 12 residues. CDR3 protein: CASSGGFHEQYF. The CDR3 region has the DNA TGTGCCAGCTCGGGGGGGTTCCACGAGCAGTACTTC.

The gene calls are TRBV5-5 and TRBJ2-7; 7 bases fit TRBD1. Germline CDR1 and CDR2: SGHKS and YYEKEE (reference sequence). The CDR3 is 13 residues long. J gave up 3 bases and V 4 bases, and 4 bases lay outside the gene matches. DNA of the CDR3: TGTGCCAGCAGCACGGGACAGAACTACGAGCAGTACTTC. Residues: CASSTGQNYEQYF.

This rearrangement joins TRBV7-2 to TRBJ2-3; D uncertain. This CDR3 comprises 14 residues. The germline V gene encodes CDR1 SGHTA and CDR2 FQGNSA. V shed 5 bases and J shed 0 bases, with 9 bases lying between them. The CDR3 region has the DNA TGTGCCAGCAGCCCCGTCCATAGCACAGATACGCAGTATTTT. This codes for CASSPVHSTDTQYF.

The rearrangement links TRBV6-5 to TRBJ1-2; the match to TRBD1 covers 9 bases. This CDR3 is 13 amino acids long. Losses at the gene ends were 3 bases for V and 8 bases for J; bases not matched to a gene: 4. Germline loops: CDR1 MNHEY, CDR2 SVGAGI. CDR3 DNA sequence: TGTGCCAGCAGTTATCGGACAGGGGAAGGCTACACCTTC. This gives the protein CASSYRTGEGYTF.

The CDR3 spells CASSGAPQPQHF. DNA of the CDR3: TGTGCCAGCTCAGGGGCCCCTCAGCCCCAGCATTTT. The chain links TRBV12-3 or TRBV12-4 to TRBJ1-5; D possibly corresponds to TRBD1 (6 bases). Trimming cost V 8 bases and J 6 bases, with 11 bases left between them. The CDR3 runs 12 residues.

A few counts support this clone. CDR3 residues: CASSPRGKGSSYEQYF. CDR3 sequence (DNA): TGTGCCAGCTCACCCCGGGGAAAGGGGTCCTCCTACGAGCAGTACTTC. The J gene is TRBJ2-7, the V gene TRBV18; either TRBD1 or TRBD2 may fit D (5 bases each). Trimming took 3 bases from V and 0 from J, leaving 15 bases between them. The CDR3 length is 16 residues. Germline V gene data show CDR1 as KGHSH and CDR2 as LQKENI.

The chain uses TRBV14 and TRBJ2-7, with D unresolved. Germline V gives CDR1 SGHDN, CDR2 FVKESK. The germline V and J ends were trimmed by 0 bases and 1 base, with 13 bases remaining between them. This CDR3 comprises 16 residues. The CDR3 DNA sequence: TGTGCCAGCAGCCAAGATCGTTGGAGAAATTCCTACGAGCAGTACTTC. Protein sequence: CASSQDRWRNSYEQYF. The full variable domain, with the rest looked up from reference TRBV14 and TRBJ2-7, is EAGVTQFPSHSVIEKGQTVTLRCDPISGHDNLYWYRRVMGKEIKFLLHFVKESKQDESGMPNNRFLAERTGGTYSTLKVQPAELEDSGVYFCASSQDRWRNSYEQYFGPGTRLTVT.

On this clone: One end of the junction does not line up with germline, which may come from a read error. CDR3: CASSPGGRVVDF. Here the CDR3 DNA reads TGTGCCAGCAGCCCTGGGGGCAGGGTTGTTGACTTC. V and J are TRBV3-1 (or the pseudogene TRBV3-2) and TRBJ2-7; the D gene is possibly TRBD1 (6 bases). From germline, CDR1 is LGHDT and CDR2 YNNKEL (reference sequence). CDR3 length: 12 residues.

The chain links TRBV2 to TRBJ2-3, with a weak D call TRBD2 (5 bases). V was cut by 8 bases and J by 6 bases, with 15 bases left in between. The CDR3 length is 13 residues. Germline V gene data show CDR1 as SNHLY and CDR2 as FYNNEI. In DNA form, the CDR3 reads TGTGCCAGCCGTCGGGGTGAGGTCGATACGCAGTATTTT. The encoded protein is CASRRGEVDTQYF. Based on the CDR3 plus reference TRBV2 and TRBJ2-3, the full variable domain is EPEVTQTPSHQVTQMGQEVILRCVPISNHLYFYWYRQILGQKVEFLVSFYNNEISEKSEIFDDQFSVERPDGSNFTLKIRSTKLEDSAMYFCASRRGEVDTQYFGPGTRLTVL.

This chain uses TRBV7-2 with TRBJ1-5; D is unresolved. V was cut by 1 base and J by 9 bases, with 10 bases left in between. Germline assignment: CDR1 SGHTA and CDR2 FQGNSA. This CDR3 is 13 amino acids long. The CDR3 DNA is TGTGCCAGCAGCTTAGGGCGGTTGGTGCCCCAGCATTTT. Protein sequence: CASSLGRLVPQHF. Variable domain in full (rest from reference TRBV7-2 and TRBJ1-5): GAGVSQSPSNKVTEKGKDVELRCDPISGHTALYWYRQSLGQGLEFLIYFQGNSAPDKSGLPSDRFSAERTGGSVSTLTIQRTQQEDSAVYLCASSLGRLVPQHFGDGTRLSIL.

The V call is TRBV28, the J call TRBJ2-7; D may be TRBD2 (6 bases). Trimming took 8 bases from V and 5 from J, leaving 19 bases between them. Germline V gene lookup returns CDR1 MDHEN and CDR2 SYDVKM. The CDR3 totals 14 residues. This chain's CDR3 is CASLRRGALDEQYF. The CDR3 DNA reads TGTGCCAGCCTTCGGCGCGGGGCTCTTGACGAGCAGTACTTC.

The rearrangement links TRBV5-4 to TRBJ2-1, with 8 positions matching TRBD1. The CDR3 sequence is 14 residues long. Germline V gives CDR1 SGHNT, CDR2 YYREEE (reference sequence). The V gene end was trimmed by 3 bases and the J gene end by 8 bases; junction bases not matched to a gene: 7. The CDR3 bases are TGTGCCAGCAGCTCGGTGGACAGGGTTGATGAGCAGTTCTTC. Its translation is CASSSVDRVDEQFF.

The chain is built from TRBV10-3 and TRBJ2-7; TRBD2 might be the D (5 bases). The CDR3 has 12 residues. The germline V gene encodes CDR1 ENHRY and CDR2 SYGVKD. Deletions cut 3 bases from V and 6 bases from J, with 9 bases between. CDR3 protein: CAISDVDSEQYF. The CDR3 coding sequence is TGTGCCATCAGTGATGTGGACTCCGAGCAGTACTTC.

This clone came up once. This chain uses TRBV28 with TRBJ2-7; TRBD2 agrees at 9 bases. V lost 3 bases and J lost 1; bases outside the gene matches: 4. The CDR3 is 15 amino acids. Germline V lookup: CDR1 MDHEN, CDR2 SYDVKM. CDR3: CASSFWRGGSYEQYF. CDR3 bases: TGTGCCAGCAGTTTCTGGCGGGGGGGTTCCTACGAGCAGTACTTC.

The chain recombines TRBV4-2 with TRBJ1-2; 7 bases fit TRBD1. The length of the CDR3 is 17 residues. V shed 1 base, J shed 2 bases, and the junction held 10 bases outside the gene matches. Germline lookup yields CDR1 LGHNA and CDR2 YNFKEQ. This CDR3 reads CASSQVGSDRINYGYTF. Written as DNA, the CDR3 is TGTGCCAGCAGCCAAGTTGGATCGGACAGGATAAACTATGGCTACACCTTC.

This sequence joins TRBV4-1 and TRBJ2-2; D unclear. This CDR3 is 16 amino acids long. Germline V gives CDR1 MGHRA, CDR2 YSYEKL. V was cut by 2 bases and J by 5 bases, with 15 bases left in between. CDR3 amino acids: CASSQFTAAETGELFF. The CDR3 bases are TGCGCCAGCAGCCAATTTACCGCGGCCGAGACCGGGGAGCTGTTTTTT.

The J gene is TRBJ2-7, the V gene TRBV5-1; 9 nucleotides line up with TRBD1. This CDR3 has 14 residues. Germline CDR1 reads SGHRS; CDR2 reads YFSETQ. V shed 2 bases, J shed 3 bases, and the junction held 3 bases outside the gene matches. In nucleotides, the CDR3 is TGCGCCAGCAGCTTTCGGGACAGGGTCTACGAGCAGTACTTC. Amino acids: CASSFRDRVYEQYF.

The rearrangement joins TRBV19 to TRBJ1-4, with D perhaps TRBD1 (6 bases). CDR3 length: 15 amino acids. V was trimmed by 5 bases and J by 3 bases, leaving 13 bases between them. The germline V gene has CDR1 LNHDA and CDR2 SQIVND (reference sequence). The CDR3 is CASSRRTASNEKLFF. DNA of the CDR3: TGTGCCAGTAGTCGGCGGACAGCTTCTAATGAAAAACTGTTTTTT.

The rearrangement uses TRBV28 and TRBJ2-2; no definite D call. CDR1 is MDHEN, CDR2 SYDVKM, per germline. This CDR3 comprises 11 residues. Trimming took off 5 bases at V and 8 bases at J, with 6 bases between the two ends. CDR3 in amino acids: CASSISGELFF. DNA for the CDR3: TGTGCCAGCAGTATCAGTGGGGAGCTGTTTTTT.

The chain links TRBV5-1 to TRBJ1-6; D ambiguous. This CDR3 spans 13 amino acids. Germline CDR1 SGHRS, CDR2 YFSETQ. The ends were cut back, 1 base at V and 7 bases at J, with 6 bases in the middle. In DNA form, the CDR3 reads TGCGCCAGCAGCTTGAGCGTCAATTCACCCCTCCACTTT. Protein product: CASSLSVNSPLHF.

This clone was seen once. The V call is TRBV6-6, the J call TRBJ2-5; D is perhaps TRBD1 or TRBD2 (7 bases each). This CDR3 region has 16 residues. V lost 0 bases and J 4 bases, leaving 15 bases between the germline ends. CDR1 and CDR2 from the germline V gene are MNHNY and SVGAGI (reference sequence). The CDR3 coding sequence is TGTGCCAGCAGTTACTCACCAGGGGGGGTAGGAGAGACCCAGTACTTC. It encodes CASSYSPGGVGETQYF.

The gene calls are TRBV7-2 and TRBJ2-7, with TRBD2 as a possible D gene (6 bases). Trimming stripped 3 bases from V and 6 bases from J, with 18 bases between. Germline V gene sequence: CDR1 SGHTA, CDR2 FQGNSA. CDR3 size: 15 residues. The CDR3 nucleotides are TGTGCCAGCAGCTTGGGGGGACCATCCCCGCTCGAGCAGTACTTC. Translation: CASSLGGPSPLEQYF.

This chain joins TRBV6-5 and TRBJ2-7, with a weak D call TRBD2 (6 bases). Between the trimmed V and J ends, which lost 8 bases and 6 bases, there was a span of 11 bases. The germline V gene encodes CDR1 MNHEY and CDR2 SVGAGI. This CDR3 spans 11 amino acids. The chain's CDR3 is CASGGSGEQYF. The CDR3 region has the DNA TGTGCCAGCGGGGGGTCAGGCGAGCAGTACTTC.

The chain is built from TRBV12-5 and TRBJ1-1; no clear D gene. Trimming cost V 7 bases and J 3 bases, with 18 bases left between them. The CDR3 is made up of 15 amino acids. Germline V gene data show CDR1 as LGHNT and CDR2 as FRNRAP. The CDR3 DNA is TGTGCTAGTGAACGCCCGCTACCCCTAGACACTGAAGCTTTCTTT. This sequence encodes CASERPLPLDTEAFF.

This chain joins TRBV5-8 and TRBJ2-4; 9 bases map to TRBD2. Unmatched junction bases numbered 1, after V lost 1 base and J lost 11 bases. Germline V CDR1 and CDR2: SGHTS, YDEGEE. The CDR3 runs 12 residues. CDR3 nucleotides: TGTGCCAGCAGCTTGTTAGCGGGGGTTCAGTACTTC. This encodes CASSLLAGVQYF.

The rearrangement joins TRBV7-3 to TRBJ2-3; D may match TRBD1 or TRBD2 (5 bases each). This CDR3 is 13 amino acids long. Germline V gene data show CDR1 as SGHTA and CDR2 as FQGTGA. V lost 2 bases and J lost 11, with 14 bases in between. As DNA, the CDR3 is TGTGCCAGCAGCTTATCCCGGGGCCAGGGGCAGTATTTT. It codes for CASSLSRGQGQYF. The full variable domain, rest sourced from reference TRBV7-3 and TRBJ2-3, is GAGVSQTPSNKVTEKGKYVELRCDPISGHTALYWYRQSLGQGPEFLIYFQGTGAADDSGLPNDRFFAVRPEGSVSTLKIQRTERGDSAVYLCASSLSRGQGQYFGPGTRLTVL.

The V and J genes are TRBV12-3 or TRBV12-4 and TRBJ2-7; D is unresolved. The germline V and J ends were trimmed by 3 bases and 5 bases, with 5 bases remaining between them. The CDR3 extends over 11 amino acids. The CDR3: CASSFGDEQYF. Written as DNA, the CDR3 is TGTGCCAGCAGTTTTGGAGACGAGCAGTACTTC.

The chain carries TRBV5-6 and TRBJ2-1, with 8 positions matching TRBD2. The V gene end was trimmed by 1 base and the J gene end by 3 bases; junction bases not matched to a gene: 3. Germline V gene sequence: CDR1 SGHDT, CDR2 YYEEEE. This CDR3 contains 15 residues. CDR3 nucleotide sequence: TGTGCCAGCAGCTTGTCAAGCGGGGGCTACAATGAGCAGTTCTTC. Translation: CASSLSSGGYNEQFF.